These 5 T cell receptor beta chains were all obtained from the same sample, sequenced in a study of Graves' ophthalmopathy and Graves' hyperthyroidism. Beta-chain TCR CDR3 regions were amplified from RNA transcripts. HTBI primers served in a first-round RT-PCR, which a second-round multiplex PCR followed. TCRdb re-called the multiplex PCR reads with MiXCR, one entry per CDR3 protein. The sample comprises around 1.1 million distinct CDR3 sequences, less than 45% of which are singletons, and 11% rests with the top ten. Sequencing was performed on peripheral blood or thyroid tissue (not recorded which). The receptor source for this set is an adult man with Graves' hyperthyroidism.

This clonotype was seen just once. This rearrangement joins TRBV20-1 to TRBJ2-7, with 8 bases identical to TRBD2. CDR3 length: 17 amino acids. Looked up from germline, CDR1 is DFQATT and CDR2 is SNEGSKA (reference sequence). J lost 4 bases, V lost 0 bases, and 14 bases had no gene match. The CDR3 here is CSARERLAILTPYEQYF. CDR3 nucleotide sequence: TGCAGTGCTAGAGAAAGACTAGCGATCCTTACACCTTACGAGCAGTACTTC.

The chain uses TRBV10-2 and TRBJ2-7; tentative D call: TRBD2 (5 bases). The CDR3 loop spans 13 amino acids. The V gene lost 4 bases and the J gene lost 0 bases, with 7 bases spanning the gap. CDR1 is WSHSY and CDR2 is SAAADI in the germline V gene. The CDR3, as DNA: TGCGCCAGCAGTGCCGGGGTCTCCTACGAGCAGTACTTC. Translating it yields CASSAGVSYEQYF.

The V gene is TRBV7-9, the J gene TRBJ1-1; 8 bases match TRBD1. Looked up from germline, CDR1 is SEHNR and CDR2 is FQNEAQ (reference sequence). The CDR3 extends over 13 amino acids. The CDR3 nucleotides are TGTGCTACAAAAAACAGGGGGGACAGAAAAGCTTTCTTT. Protein sequence: CATKNRGDRKAFF.

This rearrangement joins TRBV4-2 to TRBJ1-4; D not certain. Trimming took off 10 bases at V and 7 bases at J, with 19 bases between the two ends. CDR3 length equals 14 residues. Germline CDR1 reads LGHNA; CDR2 reads YNFKEQ. The CDR3 is CATRARPEVEKLFF. In nucleotides, the CDR3 is TGTGCCACCAGAGCGCGTCCTGAGGTTGAAAAACTGTTTTTT.

In its sample, this clonotype was seen a few times. This chain links TRBV12-3 or TRBV12-4 with TRBJ2-7, with D perhaps being TRBD1 or TRBD2 (5 bases each). CDR3 length: 15 residues. Trimming shortened V by 6 bases and J by 6 bases, and 21 bases separated the two germline ends. The CDR3 region has the DNA TGTGCCAGCAGGGGGATTGGGGCCGGGAATGGCGAGCAGTACTTC. It encodes CASRGIGAGNGEQYF.